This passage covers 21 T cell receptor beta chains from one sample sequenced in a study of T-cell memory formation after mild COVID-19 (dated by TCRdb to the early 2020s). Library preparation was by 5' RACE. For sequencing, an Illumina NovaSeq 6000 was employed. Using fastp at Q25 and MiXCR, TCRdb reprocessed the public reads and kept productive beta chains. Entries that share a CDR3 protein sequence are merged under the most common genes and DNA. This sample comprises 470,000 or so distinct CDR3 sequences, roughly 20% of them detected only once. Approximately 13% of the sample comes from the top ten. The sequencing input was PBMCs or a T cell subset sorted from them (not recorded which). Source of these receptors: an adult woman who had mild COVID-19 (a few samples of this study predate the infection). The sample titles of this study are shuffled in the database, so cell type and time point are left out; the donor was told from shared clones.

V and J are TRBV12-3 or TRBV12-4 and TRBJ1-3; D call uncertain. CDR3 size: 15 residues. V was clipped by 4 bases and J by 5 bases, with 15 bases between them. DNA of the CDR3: TGTGCCAGCAGTTGGTCCACTGGCCGGAGAAACACCATATATTTT. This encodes CASSWSTGRRNTIYF.

The CDR3 reads CASSSRTGASDTQYF. CDR3 bases: TGTGCCAGCAGCTCCCGGACAGGGGCTTCAGATACGCAGTATTTT. The V gene is TRBV9, the J gene TRBJ2-3; 9 bases are shared with TRBD1. J lost 4 bases, V lost 4 bases, and 7 bases had no gene match. CDR1 SGDLS and CDR2 YYNGEE come from the germline V gene. There are 15 residues in the CDR3.

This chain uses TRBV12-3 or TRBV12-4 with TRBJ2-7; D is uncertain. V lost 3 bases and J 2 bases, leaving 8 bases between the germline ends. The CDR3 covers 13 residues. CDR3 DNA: TGTGCCAGCAGTTTGTCCAGTCCCTACGAGCAGTACTTC. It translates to CASSLSSPYEQYF.

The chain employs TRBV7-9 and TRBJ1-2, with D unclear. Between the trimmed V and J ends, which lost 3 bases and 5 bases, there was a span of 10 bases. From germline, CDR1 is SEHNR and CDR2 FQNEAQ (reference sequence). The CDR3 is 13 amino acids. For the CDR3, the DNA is TGTGCCAGCAGCTTTGACGGATTTTATGGCTACACCTTC. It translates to CASSFDGFYGYTF.

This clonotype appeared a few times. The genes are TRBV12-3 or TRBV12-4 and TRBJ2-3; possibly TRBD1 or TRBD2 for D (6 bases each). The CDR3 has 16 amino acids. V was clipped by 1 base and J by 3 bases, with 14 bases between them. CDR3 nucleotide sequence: TGTGCCAGCAGTTTAGGGGGGGCTGCTAGGACAGATACGCAGTATTTT. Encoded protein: CASSLGGAARTDTQYF.

CDR3 DNA sequence: TGCAGCGTGACGACAGGGCACTATGGCTACACCTTC. Translating gives CSVTTGHYGYTF. The chain employs TRBV29-1 and TRBJ1-2; 7 bases line up with TRBD1. This CDR3 region has 12 residues. Trimming took 6 bases from V and 3 from J; bases not matched to a gene: 4. Per germline, CDR1 SQVTM and CDR2 ANQGSEA. The variable domain in full, with the rest retrieved from reference TRBV29-1 and TRBJ1-2, is SAVISQKPSRDICQRGTSLTIQCQVDSQVTMMFWYRQQPGQSLTLIATANQGSEATYESGFVIDKFPISRPNLTFSTLTVSNMSPEDSSIYLCSVTTGHYGYTFGSGTRLTVV.

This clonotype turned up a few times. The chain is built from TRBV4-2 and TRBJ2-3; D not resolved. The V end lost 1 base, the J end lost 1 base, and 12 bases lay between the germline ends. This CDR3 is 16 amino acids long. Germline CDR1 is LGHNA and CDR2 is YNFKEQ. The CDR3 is CASSQVGRQGTDTQYF. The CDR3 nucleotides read TGTGCCAGCAGCCAAGTTGGGCGGCAAGGCACAGATACGCAGTATTTT.

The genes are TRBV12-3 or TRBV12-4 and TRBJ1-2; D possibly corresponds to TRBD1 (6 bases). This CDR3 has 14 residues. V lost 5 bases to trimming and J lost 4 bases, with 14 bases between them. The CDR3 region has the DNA TGTGCCAGCAGTCCGCTGACAGGAGTCTATGGCTACACCTTC. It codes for CASSPLTGVYGYTF.

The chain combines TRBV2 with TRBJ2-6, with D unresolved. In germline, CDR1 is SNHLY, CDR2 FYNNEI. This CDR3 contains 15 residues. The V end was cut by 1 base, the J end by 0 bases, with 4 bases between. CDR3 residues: CASSEESSGANVLTF. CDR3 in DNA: TGTGCCAGCAGTGAAGAGAGCTCTGGGGCCAACGTCCTGACTTTC.

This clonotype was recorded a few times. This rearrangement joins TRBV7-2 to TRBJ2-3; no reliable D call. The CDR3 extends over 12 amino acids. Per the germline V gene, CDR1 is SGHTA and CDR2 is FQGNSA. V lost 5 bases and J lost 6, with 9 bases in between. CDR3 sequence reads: CASSLYADTQYF. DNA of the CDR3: TGTGCCAGCAGCCTTTACGCGGATACGCAGTATTTT.

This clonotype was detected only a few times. Here the CDR3 reads CATSRDHSYEQYF. The CDR3 DNA sequence: TGTGCCACCAGCAGAGACCACTCCTACGAGCAGTACTTC. This rearrangement joins TRBV15 to TRBJ2-7; D remains unclear. Trimming cost V 0 bases and J 0 bases, with 3 bases left between them. The CDR3 is made up of 13 amino acids. Germline V CDR1 and CDR2: LNHNV, YYDKDF (reference sequence).

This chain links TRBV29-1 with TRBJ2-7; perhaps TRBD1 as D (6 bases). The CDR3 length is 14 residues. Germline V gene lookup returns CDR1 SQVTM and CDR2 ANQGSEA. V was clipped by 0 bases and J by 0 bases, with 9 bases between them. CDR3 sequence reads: CSVEDRGLSYEQYF. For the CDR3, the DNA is TGCAGCGTTGAAGACAGGGGCCTCTCCTACGAGCAGTACTTC.

Here the CDR3 reads CASSFKVYEQYF. CDR3 DNA sequence: TGTGCCAGCAGTTTTAAGGTGTACGAGCAGTACTTC. The V gene is TRBV28, the J gene TRBJ2-7; D ambiguous. V was shortened by 3 bases and J by 4 bases, with 7 bases between the two germline ends. There are 12 residues in the CDR3. The germline V gene encodes CDR1 MDHEN and CDR2 SYDVKM. Filled out from reference TRBV28 and TRBJ2-7, the complete variable domain reads DVKVTQSSRYLVKRTGEKVFLECVQDMDHENMFWYRQDPGLGLRLIYFSYDVKMKEKGDIPEGYSVSREKKERFSLILESASTNQTSMYLCASSFKVYEQYFGPGTRLTVT.

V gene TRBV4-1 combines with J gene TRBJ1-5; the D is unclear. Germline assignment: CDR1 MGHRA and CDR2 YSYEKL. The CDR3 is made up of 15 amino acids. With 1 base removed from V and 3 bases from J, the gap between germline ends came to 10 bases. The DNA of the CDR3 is TGCGCCAGCAGCCAAGTTTGGGGAACCAATCAGCCCCAGCATTTT. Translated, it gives CASSQVWGTNQPQHF.

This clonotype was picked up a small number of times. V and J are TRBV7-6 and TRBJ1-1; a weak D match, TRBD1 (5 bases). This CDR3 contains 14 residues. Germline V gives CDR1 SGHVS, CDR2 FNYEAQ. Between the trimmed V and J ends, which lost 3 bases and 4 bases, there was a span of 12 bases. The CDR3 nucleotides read TGTGCCAGCAGCTTTCAGGGATCCCCCACTGAAGCTTTCTTT. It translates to CASSFQGSPTEAFF. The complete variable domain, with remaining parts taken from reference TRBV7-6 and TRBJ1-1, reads GAGVSQSPRYKVTKRGQDVALRCDPISGHVSLYWYRQALGQGPEFLTYFNYEAQQDKSGLPNDRFSAERPEGSISTLTIQRTEQRDSAMYRCASSFQGSPTEAFFGQGTRLTVV.

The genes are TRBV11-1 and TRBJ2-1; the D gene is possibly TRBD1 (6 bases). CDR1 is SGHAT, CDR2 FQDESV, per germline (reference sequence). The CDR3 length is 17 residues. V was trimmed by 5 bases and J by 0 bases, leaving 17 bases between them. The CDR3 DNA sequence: TGTGCCAGCAGCCATCAGGGGCGGGTATCCTCCTACAATGAGCAGTTCTTC. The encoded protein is CASSHQGRVSSYNEQFF.

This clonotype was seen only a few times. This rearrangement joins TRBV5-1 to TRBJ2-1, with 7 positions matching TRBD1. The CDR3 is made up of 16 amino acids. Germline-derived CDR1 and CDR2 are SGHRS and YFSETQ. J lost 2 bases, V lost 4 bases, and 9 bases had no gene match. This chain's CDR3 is CASSGTEGAAYNEQFF. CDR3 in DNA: TGCGCCAGCAGCGGGACAGAGGGGGCCGCCTACAATGAGCAGTTCTTC.

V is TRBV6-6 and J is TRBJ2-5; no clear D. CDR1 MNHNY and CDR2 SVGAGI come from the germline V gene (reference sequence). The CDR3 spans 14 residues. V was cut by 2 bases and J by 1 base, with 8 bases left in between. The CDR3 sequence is CASSYQQPQETQYF. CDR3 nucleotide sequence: TGTGCCAGCAGTTACCAACAGCCCCAAGAGACCCAGTACTTC.

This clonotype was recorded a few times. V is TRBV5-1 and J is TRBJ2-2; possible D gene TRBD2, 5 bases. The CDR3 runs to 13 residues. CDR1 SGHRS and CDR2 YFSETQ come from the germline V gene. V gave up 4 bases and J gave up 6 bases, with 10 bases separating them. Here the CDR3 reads CASSARGSGELFF. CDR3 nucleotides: TGCGCCAGCAGCGCCCGGGGATCCGGGGAGCTGTTTTTT.

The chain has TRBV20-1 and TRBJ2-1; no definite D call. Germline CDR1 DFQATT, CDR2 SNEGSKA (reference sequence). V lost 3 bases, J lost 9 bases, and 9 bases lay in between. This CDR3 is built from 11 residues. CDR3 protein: CSASRAVEQFF. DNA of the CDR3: TGCAGTGCTAGTCGAGCAGTTGAGCAGTTCTTC.

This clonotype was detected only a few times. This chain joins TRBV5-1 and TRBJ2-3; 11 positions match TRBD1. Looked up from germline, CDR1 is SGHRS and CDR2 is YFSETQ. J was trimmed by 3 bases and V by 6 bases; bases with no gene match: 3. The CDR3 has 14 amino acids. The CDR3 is CASKRDRGTDTQYF. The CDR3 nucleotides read TGCGCCAGCAAACGGGACAGGGGGACAGATACGCAGTATTTT.